The 27 T cell receptor beta chains in this list originate from one sample, sequenced in a study of identical twins. TCRdb recomputed calls from the 5' RACE reads with MiXCR, one row per CDR3 protein. Of roughly 290,000 distinct CDR3 sequences in the sample, roughly 9.7% were seen once. These data also formed part of another study, on yellow fever vaccine responses in identical twins.

Sequenced: CD8+ T cells sorted from blood. The receptors come from a woman under 30 in good health.

This clonotype has just a few counts. This rearrangement joins TRBV7-8 to TRBJ2-1; a possible D gene is TRBD2 (7 bases). The ends were cut back, 1 base at V and 4 bases at J, with 17 bases in the middle. Looked up from germline, CDR1 is SGHVS and CDR2 is FQNEAQ. The CDR3 extends over 17 amino acids. In DNA form, the CDR3 reads TGTGCCAGCAGCTTAGAGGGGGGGGGGACTGGGTACAATGAGCAGTTCTTC. It encodes CASSLEGGGTGYNEQFF.

This clonotype came up many times. The genes are TRBV3-1 and TRBJ2-7; tentatively, D is TRBD1 (5 bases). Trimming removed 0 bases at V and 4 bases at J, with 10 bases between. The germline CDR1 and CDR2 sequences are LGHDT and YNNKEL (reference sequence). The CDR3 has 14 residues. The CDR3 sequence: CASSQEGRVYEQYF. The CDR3 DNA reads TGTGCCAGCAGCCAAGAAGGCAGGGTTTACGAGCAGTACTTC.

This clonotype appeared many times. The chain is built from TRBV7-9 and TRBJ2-7, with a tentative D call TRBD2 (5 bases). The V and J ends lost 5 bases and 0 bases respectively, with 14 bases between them. The CDR3 is made up of 15 amino acids. Germline-derived CDR1 and CDR2 are SEHNR and FQNEAQ (reference sequence). In DNA form, the CDR3 reads TGTGCCAGCAGCGGACTGACTCAGAGCTCCTACGAGCAGTACTTC. It is translated as CASSGLTQSSYEQYF.

V usage is TRBV12-3 or TRBV12-4 and J usage is TRBJ1-2; D perhaps matches TRBD1 (5 bases). CDR3 length: 14 amino acids. V gave up 5 bases and J gave up 4 bases, with 14 bases separating them. The CDR3 sequence is CASSPGTDSYGYTF. DNA of the CDR3: TGTGCCAGCAGTCCAGGGACGGATTCCTATGGCTACACCTTC.

There are a few counts of this clonotype. The rearrangement uses TRBV29-1 and TRBJ2-1; TRBD2 agrees at 11 bases. The CDR3 has 15 amino acids. Germline V gives CDR1 SQVTM, CDR2 ANQGSEA. V gave up 2 bases and J gave up 7 bases; unmatched junction bases: 7. Written as DNA, the CDR3 is TGCAGCGTTGAAACGCTAGCGGGAGGATGGAATGAGCAGTTCTTC. Encoded protein: CSVETLAGGWNEQFF.

This clonotype came up many times. V and J are TRBV30 and TRBJ2-3; D unresolved. Per the germline V gene, CDR1 is GTSNPN and CDR2 is SVGIG (reference sequence). This CDR3 is built from 13 residues. The V and J ends lost 2 bases and 5 bases respectively, with 11 bases between them. CDR3 bases: TGTGCCTGGAGTTTGCCGGTTGGAGATACGCAGTATTTT. Its translation is CAWSLPVGDTQYF.

Turning to this clonotype: Germline and junction disagree at one end, which may indicate a read error. This chain uses TRBV5-1 with TRBJ2-1, with 9 bases matching TRBD1. CDR1 SGHRS and CDR2 YFSETQ come from the germline V gene. This CDR3 contains 14 residues. The CDR3 region has the DNA TGCGCCGGCAGCTTGAAACAGGGGGCTAATGAGCAGTTCTTC. Translation: CAGSLKQGANEQFF.

The table lists this clonotype with a few counts. The chain carries TRBV20-1 and TRBJ2-1, with 8 bases identical to TRBD1. CDR3 length equals 13 residues. The germline V gene has CDR1 DFQATT and CDR2 SNEGSKA (reference sequence). J gave up 8 bases and V 3 bases, and 6 bases lay outside the gene matches. CDR3 in DNA: TGCAGTGCTAGTGAGGACAGGGCCTATGAGCAGTTCTTC. It codes for CSASEDRAYEQFF.

This clonotype was observed a handful of times. The V and J genes are TRBV2 and TRBJ2-7; D ambiguous. V was trimmed by 8 bases and J by 1 base, leaving 15 bases between them. The CDR3 has 14 residues. Germline lookup yields CDR1 SNHLY and CDR2 FYNNEI. The CDR3 spells CASFLWVHSYEQYF. For the CDR3, the DNA is TGTGCCAGCTTTTTGTGGGTGCATTCCTACGAGCAGTACTTC.

This clonotype was seen more than once but under ten times. The chain combines TRBV28 with TRBJ2-1; D not certain. The V end lost 0 bases, the J end lost 4 bases, and 10 bases lay between the germline ends. Germline lookup yields CDR1 MDHEN and CDR2 SYDVKM. CDR3 length equals 15 residues. The CDR3 sequence is CASSLCPEIYNEQFF. The CDR3 DNA follows: TGTGCCAGCAGTTTATGCCCTGAGATTTACAATGAGCAGTTCTTC.

In this sample, this clonotype turned up once. The chain has TRBV4-1 and TRBJ2-3; D is uncertain. CDR1 is MGHRA and CDR2 is YSYEKL in the germline V gene. Trimming cost V 0 bases and J 6 bases, with 13 bases left between them. The CDR3 extends over 15 amino acids. The CDR3 DNA reads as TGCGCCAGCAGCCAAGATTCGTCGGAACAGGATACGCAGTATTTT. It encodes CASSQDSSEQDTQYF.

In the case of this clonotype: Since no conserved phenylalanine or tryptophan closes the CDR3, a read error is the likely cause. The genes are TRBV11-2 and TRBJ2-6; D is possibly TRBD1 (7 bases). From germline, CDR1 is SGHAT and CDR2 FQNNGV. Deletions cut 4 bases from V and 2 bases from J, with 21 bases between. This CDR3 has 19 amino acids. The CDR3, as DNA: TGTGCCAGCAGCTCAAGCAGGGTCCAGGGGGGTACTGGGGCCAACGTCCTGACTCTC. It yields the protein CASSSSRVQGGTGANVLTL.

This clonotype was seen ten or more times. The chain links TRBV6-2 or TRBV6-3 to TRBJ2-1; 7 nucleotides match TRBD1. The CDR3 is 14 residues long. V lost 6 bases to trimming and J lost 3 bases; unmatched junction nucleotides: 5. In germline, CDR1 is MNHEY, CDR2 SVGEGT. The CDR3 nucleotides read TGTGCCAGCAGAGCCGGGACAGACTACAATGAGCAGTTCTTC. This translates into CASRAGTDYNEQFF.

V usage is TRBV20-1 and J usage is TRBJ2-5; no reliable D call. With 6 bases removed from V and 0 bases from J, the gap between germline ends came to 20 bases. The V gene's germline CDR1 is DFQATT and CDR2 SNEGSKA (reference sequence). CDR3 size: 16 residues. The DNA of the CDR3 is TGCAGTGCCACCAATCCCGGAGTGGGGTACCAAGAGACCCAGTACTTC. Translation: CSATNPGVGYQETQYF.

This clonotype was seen only a few times. The V call is TRBV10-3, the J call TRBJ2-7; D gene unclear. V lost 3 bases and J 5 bases, leaving 17 bases between the germline ends. This CDR3 contains 15 residues. Germline V gene sequence: CDR1 ENHRY, CDR2 SYGVKD. This CDR3 reads CAISEGVEVLNEQYF. Written as DNA, the CDR3 is TGTGCCATCAGTGAAGGCGTGGAAGTATTAAACGAGCAGTACTTC.

Ten or more counts support this clonotype. J is TRBJ2-1 and V is TRBV6-5; D not certain. Germline CDR1 is MNHEY and CDR2 is SVGAGI. This CDR3 is 13 amino acids long. V shed 2 bases and J shed 8 bases, with 10 bases lying between them. The DNA of the CDR3 is TGTGCCAGCAGTTACACTTCTGCATATGAGCAGTTCTTC. Translated: CASSYTSAYEQFF.

This clonotype was seen repeatedly, ten times or more. The chain has TRBV6-2 or TRBV6-3 and TRBJ2-7, with 8 bases that match TRBD1. V trimming: 7 bases; J trimming: 7 bases; junction bases outside the gene matches: 12. The germline V gene encodes CDR1 MNHEY and CDR2 SVGEGT. The CDR3 sequence is 14 residues long. DNA for the CDR3: TGTGCCAGCACCACCGACAGGGGCTGGGGGGAGCAGTACTTC. This translates into CASTTDRGWGEQYF.

The genes are TRBV2 and TRBJ2-2; D is ambiguous. This CDR3 is 15 amino acids long. Germline CDR1 is SNHLY and CDR2 is FYNNEI. V lost 1 base and J 6 bases, leaving 12 bases between the germline ends. Written as DNA, the CDR3 is TGTGCCAGCAGTGAAGGGGTCCTTTTCCCCGGGGAGCTGTTTTTT. It specifies CASSEGVLFPGELFF. The full variable domain, completed using reference TRBV2 and TRBJ2-2, is EPEVTQTPSHQVTQMGQEVILRCVPISNHLYFYWYRQILGQKVEFLVSFYNNEISEKSEIFDDQFSVERPDGSNFTLKIRSTKLEDSAMYFCASSEGVLFPGELFFGEGSRLTVL.

The chain combines TRBV19 with TRBJ2-5, with 10 nucleotides matching TRBD2. V trimming: 3 bases; J trimming: 2 bases; junction bases outside the gene matches: 3. Germline V CDR1 and CDR2: LNHDA, SQIVND (reference sequence). The CDR3 consists of 15 residues. The CDR3 protein is CASSMLAGAQETQYF. CDR3 nucleotide sequence: TGTGCCAGTAGTATGCTAGCGGGAGCTCAAGAGACCCAGTACTTC.

Concerning this clonotype: Just one base apart from a much larger clone, this may be a read error. Because it lacks the conserved phenylalanine or tryptophan at the end, this CDR3 is likely a read error. This chain joins TRBV12-3 or TRBV12-4 and TRBJ2-2; no reliable D call. V dropped 6 bases and J dropped 1 base, with 6 bases sitting between them. The CDR3 contains 13 residues. The CDR3 spells CASRPGNTGELFL. The DNA of the CDR3 is TGTGCCAGCAGACCAGGGAACACCGGGGAGCTGTTTCTT.

The chain carries TRBV20-1 and TRBJ2-1, with 7 bases fitting TRBD2. The CDR3 runs to 15 residues. CDR1 DFQATT and CDR2 SNEGSKA come from the germline V gene (reference sequence). The V segment lost 3 bases and the J segment 8 bases; nucleotides outside the gene matches: 13. CDR3 in amino acids: CSASKSVTSVDEQFF. Written as DNA, the CDR3 is TGCAGTGCTAGTAAATCAGTAACTAGCGTCGATGAGCAGTTCTTC.

J is TRBJ2-1 and V is TRBV6-2 or TRBV6-3; D remains ambiguous. The CDR3 extends over 15 amino acids. V lost 10 bases, J lost 0 bases, and 16 bases lay in between. In germline, CDR1 is MNHEY, CDR2 SVGEGT. The CDR3: CATWVEPSSYNEQFF. The CDR3 region has the DNA TGTGCCACCTGGGTGGAGCCCAGCTCCTACAATGAGCAGTTCTTC.

This clonotype was seen a few times. The chain is built from TRBV4-3 and TRBJ1-5; D is undetermined. This CDR3 comprises 15 residues. The germline V gene encodes CDR1 LGHNA and CDR2 YSLEER. V was cut by 0 bases and J by 4 bases, with 10 bases left in between. The CDR3 sequence: CASSQEYWGNQPQHF. The CDR3 coding sequence is TGCGCCAGCAGCCAAGAGTACTGGGGTAATCAGCCCCAGCATTTT.

This clonotype was counted at least ten times. This chain uses TRBV11-2 with TRBJ2-3, with 11 positions matching TRBD2. Losses at the gene ends were 2 bases for V and 2 bases for J; bases not matched to a gene: 3. The CDR3 extends over 16 amino acids. Per germline, CDR1 SGHAT and CDR2 FQNNGV. The CDR3 sequence is CASSLSSGGITDTQYF. The CDR3 DNA is TGTGCCAGCAGCTTATCTAGCGGGGGGATCACAGATACGCAGTATTTT.

The rearrangement uses TRBV4-3 and TRBJ2-5; the D gene is possibly TRBD1 (7 bases). Trimming stripped 3 bases from V and 4 bases from J, with 15 bases between. The CDR3 sequence is 15 residues long. Germline CDR1 reads LGHNA; CDR2 reads YSLEER. The CDR3 protein is CASSQLWQGGETQYF. CDR3 bases: TGCGCCAGCAGCCAGTTGTGGCAGGGGGGAGAGACCCAGTACTTC.

The chain combines TRBV28 with TRBJ2-3; no clear D. V was cut by 4 bases and J by 1 base, with 21 bases left in between. Germline assignment: CDR1 MDHEN and CDR2 SYDVKM. The CDR3 has 18 amino acids. CDR3 in DNA: TGTGCCAGCAGTTCCAACCGAAGCTCCCGCCCCGGCACAGATACGCAGTATTTT. Its protein is CASSSNRSSRPGTDTQYF.

This clonotype occurred a few times. CDR3 in DNA: TGTGCCAGCCATCCGGGACTCTACTACGAGCAGTACTTC. Translation gives CASHPGLYYEQYF. The V and J genes are TRBV6-2 or TRBV6-3 and TRBJ2-7, with a weak D call TRBD2 (6 bases). V was cut by 8 bases and J by 3 bases, with 14 bases left in between. Germline V gene sequence: CDR1 MNHEY, CDR2 SVGEGT. The CDR3 runs to 13 residues.